This TCR beta chain was sequenced in a study of T cell clonality in common variable immunodeficiency. Study-wide results and limits: TCRbeta clonality was increased in CVID versus healthy controls. CVID patient heterogeneity limited repertoire-clinical complication correlations. In common variable immunodeficiency, TCR beta chains reportedly carried fewer deletions and N-nucleotide insertions.

Germline V gene lookup returns CDR1 DFQATT and CDR2 SNEGSKA (reference sequence). The CDR3 is 16 amino acids. V lost 3 bases to trimming and J lost 4 bases; unmatched junction nucleotides: 6. As regards this clone: The antigen is undetermined. The sequenced fragment ends 3 residues before the CDR3 boundary, so the rest is inferred from the germline J gene.

Some clones are missing from TCRdb's copy, which holds only in-frame ones; the method was immunoSEQ multiplex PCR. This sample's clone table lists about 15,000 clones. Replacement immunoglobulin had been given to every CVID subject for at least one year. Heparinized whole blood, roughly 5 to 9 ml, came from each donor. The origin of this receptor is a human donor with common variable immunodeficiency. Source material: peripheral blood mononuclear cells. V and J are TRBV20-1 and TRBJ2-7; 16 bases are shared with TRBD2. CDR3 residues: CSASPGLAGGRYEQYF. CDR3 DNA (partial): TGCAGTGCTAGCCCGGGACTAGCGGGAGGGAGATACGAG.